This T cell receptor beta chain was sequenced during a study of technical replicates of blood from several donors. Sequenced by immunoSEQ multiplex PCR; TCRdb stores in-frame clones only, minus some. This sample has about 78,000 clones; 95% occur once, and the top ten carry 0.25% to 0.3%. The source of this sequence is a human donor in good health. Sequenced material: T cells isolated from PBMCs.

The chain's CDR3 is CASSPGVVSGSSTDTQYF. The CDR3 DNA reads as TGTGCCAGCTCACCAGGGGTAGTTAGCGGCTCCAGCACAGATACGCAGTATTTT. The chain employs TRBV18 and TRBJ2-3; tentatively, D is TRBD2 (6 bases). Trimming removed 2 bases at V and 0 bases at J, with 18 bases between. The germline V gene has CDR1 KGHSH and CDR2 LQKENI. The CDR3 totals 18 residues.